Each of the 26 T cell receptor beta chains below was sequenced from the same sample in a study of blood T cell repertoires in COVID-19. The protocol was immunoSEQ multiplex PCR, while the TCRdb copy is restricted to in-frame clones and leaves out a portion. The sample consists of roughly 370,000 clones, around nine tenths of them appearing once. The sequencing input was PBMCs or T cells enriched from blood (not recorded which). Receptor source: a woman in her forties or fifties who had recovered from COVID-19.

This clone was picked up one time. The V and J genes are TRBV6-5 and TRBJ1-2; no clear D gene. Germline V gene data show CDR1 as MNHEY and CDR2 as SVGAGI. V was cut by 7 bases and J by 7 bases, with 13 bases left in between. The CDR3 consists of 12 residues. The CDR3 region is CASKAEGAGYTF. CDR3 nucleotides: TGTGCCAGCAAGGCGGAGGGTGCTGGCTACACCTTC.

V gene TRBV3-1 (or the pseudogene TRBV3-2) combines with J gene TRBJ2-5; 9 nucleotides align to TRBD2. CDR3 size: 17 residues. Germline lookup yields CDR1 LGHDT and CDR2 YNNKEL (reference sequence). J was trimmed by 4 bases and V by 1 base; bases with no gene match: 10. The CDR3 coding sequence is TGTGCCAGCAGCCAAGTTTCTAGCGGGGAAGGAGGAGAGACCCAGTACTTC. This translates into CASSQVSSGEGGETQYF.

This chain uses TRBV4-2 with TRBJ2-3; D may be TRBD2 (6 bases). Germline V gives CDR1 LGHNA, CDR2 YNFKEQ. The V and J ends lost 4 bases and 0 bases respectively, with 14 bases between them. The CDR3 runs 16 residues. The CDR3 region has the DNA TGTGCCAGCAGCCCCCCAGCGGGCCAAAGCACAGATACGCAGTATTTT. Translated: CASSPPAGQSTDTQYF.

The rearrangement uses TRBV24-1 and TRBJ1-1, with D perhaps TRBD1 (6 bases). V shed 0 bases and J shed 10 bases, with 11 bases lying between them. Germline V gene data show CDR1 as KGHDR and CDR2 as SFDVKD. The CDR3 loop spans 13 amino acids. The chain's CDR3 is CATSDLLTGRAFF. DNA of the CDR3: TGTGCCACCAGTGATTTGCTGACAGGTCGAGCTTTCTTT.

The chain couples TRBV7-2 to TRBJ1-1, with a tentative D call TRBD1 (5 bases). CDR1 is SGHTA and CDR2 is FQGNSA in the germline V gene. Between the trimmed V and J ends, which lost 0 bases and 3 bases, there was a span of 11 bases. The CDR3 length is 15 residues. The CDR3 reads CASSLAGGDYTEAFF. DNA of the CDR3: TGTGCCAGCAGCTTAGCGGGGGGGGACTACACTGAAGCTTTCTTT.

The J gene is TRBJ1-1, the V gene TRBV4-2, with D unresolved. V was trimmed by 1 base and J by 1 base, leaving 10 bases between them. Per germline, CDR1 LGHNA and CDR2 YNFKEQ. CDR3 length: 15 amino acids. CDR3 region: CASSQASLGNTEAFF. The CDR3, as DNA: TGTGCCAGCAGCCAAGCTAGCCTGGGGAACACTGAAGCTTTCTTT.

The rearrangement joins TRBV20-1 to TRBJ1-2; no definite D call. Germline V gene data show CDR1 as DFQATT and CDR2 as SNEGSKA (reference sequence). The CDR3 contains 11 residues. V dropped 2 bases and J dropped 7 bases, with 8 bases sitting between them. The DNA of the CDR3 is TGCAGTGCTAGATCCCGGGGTGGCTACACCTTC. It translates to CSARSRGGYTF.

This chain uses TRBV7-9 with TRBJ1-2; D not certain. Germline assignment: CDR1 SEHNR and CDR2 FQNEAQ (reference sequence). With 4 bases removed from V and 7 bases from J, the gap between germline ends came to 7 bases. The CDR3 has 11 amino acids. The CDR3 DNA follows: TGTGCCAGCAGCTCCTTATTTGGCTACACCTTC. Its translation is CASSSLFGYTF.

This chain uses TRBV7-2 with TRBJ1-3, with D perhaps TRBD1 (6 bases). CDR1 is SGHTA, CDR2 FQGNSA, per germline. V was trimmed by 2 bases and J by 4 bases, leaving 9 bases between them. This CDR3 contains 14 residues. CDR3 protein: CASSLRTAGNTIYF. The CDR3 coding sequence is TGTGCCAGCAGCTTACGGACAGCAGGAAACACCATATATTTT.

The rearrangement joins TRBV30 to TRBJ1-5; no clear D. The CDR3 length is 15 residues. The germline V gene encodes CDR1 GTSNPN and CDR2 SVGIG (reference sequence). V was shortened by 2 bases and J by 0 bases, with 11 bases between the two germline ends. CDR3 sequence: CAWSFGTDSNQPQHF. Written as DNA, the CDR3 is TGTGCCTGGAGTTTCGGAACAGATAGCAATCAGCCCCAGCATTTT.

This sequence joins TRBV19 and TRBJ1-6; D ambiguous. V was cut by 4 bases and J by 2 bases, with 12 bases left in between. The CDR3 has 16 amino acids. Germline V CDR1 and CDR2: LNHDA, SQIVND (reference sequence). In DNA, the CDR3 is TGTGCCAGTAGTAGCCCCAGCGGAACCTATAATTCACCCCTCCACTTT. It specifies CASSSPSGTYNSPLHF. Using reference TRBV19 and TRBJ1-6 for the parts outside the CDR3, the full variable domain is DGGITQSPKYLFRKEGQNVTLSCEQNLNHDAMYWYRQDPGQGLRLIYYSQIVNDFQKGDIAEGYSVSREKKESFPLTVTSAQKNPTAFYLCASSSPSGTYNSPLHFGNGTRLTVT.

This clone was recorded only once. CDR3 sequence reads: CAWSVPQGANEKLFF. CDR3 nucleotide sequence: TGTGCCTGGAGTGTACCCCAGGGGGCTAATGAAAAACTGTTTTTT. The chain links TRBV30 to TRBJ1-4, with 7 bases matching TRBD1. From germline, CDR1 is GTSNPN and CDR2 SVGIG (reference sequence). J was trimmed by 3 bases and V by 0 bases; bases with no gene match: 4. The CDR3 contains 15 residues.

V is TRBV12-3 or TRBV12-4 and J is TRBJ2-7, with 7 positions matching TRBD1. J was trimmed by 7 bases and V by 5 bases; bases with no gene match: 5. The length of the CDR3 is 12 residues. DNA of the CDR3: TGTGCCAGCAGTAAGGGACAGCCGGAGCAGTACTTC. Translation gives CASSKGQPEQYF.

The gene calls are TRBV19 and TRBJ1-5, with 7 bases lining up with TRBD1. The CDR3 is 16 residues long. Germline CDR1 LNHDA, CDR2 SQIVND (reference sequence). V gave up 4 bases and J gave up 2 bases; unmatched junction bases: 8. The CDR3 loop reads CASSTTGVWGNQPQHF. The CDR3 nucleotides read TGTGCCAGTAGTACAACAGGGGTTTGGGGCAATCAGCCCCAGCATTTT.

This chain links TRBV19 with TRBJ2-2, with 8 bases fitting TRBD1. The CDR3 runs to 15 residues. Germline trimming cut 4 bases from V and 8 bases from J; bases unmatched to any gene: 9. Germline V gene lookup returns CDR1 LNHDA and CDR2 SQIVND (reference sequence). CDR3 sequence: CASSTGQGGRGELFF. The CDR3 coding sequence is TGTGCCAGTAGTACCGGACAGGGTGGTAGAGGGGAGCTGTTTTTT.

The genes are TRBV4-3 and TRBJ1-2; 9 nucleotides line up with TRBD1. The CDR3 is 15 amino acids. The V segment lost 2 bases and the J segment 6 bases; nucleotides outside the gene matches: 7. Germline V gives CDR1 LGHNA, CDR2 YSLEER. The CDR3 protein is CASSQPGQGWDGYTF. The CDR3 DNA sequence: TGCGCCAGCAGCCAACCGGGACAGGGATGGGATGGCTACACCTTC.

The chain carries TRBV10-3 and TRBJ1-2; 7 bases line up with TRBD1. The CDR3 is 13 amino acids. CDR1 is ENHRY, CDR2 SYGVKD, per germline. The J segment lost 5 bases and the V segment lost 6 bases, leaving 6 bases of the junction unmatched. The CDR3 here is CAISRDSLYGYTF. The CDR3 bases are TGTGCCATCAGCCGGGACAGCCTTTATGGCTACACCTTC.

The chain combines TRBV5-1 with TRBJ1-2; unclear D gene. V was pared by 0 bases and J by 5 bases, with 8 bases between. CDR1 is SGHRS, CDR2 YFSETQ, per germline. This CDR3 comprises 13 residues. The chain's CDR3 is CASSLDSRYGYTF. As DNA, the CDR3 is TGCGCCAGCAGCTTGGACAGTAGATATGGCTACACCTTC.

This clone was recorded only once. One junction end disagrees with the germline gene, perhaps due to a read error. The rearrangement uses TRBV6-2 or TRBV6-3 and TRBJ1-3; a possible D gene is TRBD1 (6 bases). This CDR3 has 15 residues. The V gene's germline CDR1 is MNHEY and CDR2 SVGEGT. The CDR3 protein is CASSQATGSRNTIYF. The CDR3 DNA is TGTGCCAGCAGTCAAGCGACAGGCTCTAGAAACACCATATATTTT.

The CDR3 spells CASSGDVRVYEQYF. The CDR3 DNA reads TGTGCCAGCAGCGGGGATGTCAGGGTTTACGAGCAGTACTTC. The chain employs TRBV5-6 and TRBJ2-7, with a weak D call TRBD1 (5 bases). The ends were cut back, 4 bases at V and 4 bases at J, with 15 bases in the middle. The CDR3 is 14 residues long. From germline, CDR1 is SGHDT and CDR2 YYEEEE. The entire variable domain, with the rest obtained from reference TRBV5-6 and TRBJ2-7, is as follows: DAGVTQSPTHLIKTRGQQVTLRCSPKSGHDTVSWYQQALGQGPQFIFQYYEEEERQRGNFPDRFSGHQFPNYSSELNVNALLLGDSALYLCASSGDVRVYEQYFGPGTRLTVT.

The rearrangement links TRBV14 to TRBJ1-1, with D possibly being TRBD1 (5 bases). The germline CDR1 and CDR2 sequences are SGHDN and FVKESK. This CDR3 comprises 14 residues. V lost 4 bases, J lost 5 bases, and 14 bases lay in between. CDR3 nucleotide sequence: TGTGCCAGCAGCCCAGTGGGGCGGGATACTGAAGCTTTCTTT. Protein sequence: CASSPVGRDTEAFF.

This CDR3 is CASRSRGRTEAFF. The CDR3 region has the DNA TGTGCCAGCAGATCCAGGGGGAGAACTGAAGCTTTCTTT. The gene calls are TRBV2 and TRBJ1-1, with 7 bases aligning to TRBD1. CDR3 length: 13 amino acids. J was trimmed by 5 bases and V by 6 bases; bases with no gene match: 6. Germline V gene sequence: CDR1 SNHLY, CDR2 FYNNEI.

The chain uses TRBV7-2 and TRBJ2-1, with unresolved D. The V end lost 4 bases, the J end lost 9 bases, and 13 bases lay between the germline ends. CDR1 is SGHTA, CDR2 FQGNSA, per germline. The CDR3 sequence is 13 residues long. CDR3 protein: CASSSWAVGEQFF. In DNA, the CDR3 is TGTGCCAGCAGCTCATGGGCTGTTGGTGAGCAGTTCTTC.

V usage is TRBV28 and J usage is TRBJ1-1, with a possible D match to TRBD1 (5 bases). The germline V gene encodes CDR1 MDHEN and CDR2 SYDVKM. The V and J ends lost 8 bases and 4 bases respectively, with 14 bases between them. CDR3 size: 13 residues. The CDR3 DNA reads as TGTGCCAGCGTGTACGGGGGAGGCACTGAAGCTTTCTTT. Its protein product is CASVYGGGTEAFF.

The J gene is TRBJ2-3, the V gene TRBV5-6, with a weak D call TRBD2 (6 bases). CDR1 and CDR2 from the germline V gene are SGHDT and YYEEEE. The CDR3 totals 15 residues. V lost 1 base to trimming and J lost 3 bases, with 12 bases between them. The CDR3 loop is CASSLMRRVTDTQYF. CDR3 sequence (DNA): TGTGCCAGCAGCTTGATGAGGAGGGTTACAGATACGCAGTATTTT.

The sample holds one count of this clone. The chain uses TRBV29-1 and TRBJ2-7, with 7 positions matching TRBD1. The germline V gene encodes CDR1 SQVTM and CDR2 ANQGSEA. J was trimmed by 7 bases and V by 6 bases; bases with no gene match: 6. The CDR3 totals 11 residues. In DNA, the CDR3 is TGCAGCGTCCTAACAGGGGTTGAGCAGTACTTC. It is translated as CSVLTGVEQYF.